Following are 8 T cell receptor beta chains from one sample sequenced in a study of T cell responses to AZD1222 COVID-19 vaccine. Profiling relied on immunoSEQ multiplex PCR, and the TCRdb table lists in-frame clones only, not all of them. This sample has some 130,000 clones, with roughly 86% found just once. Here the sequenced sample was peripheral blood, taken 28 days after the second AZD1222 dose. All receptors come from an adult who received the AZD1222 COVID-19 vaccine.

This chain uses TRBV11-2 with TRBJ2-5, with D possibly being TRBD2 (5 bases). This CDR3 spans 15 amino acids. V gave up 5 bases and J gave up 3 bases, with 16 bases separating them. In germline, CDR1 is SGHAT, CDR2 FQNNGV. CDR3: CASSPFLSGEETQYF. In DNA, the CDR3 is TGTGCCAGCAGCCCATTTCTTTCCGGGGAAGAGACCCAGTACTTC.

V usage is TRBV20-1 and J usage is TRBJ2-1, with D uncertain. The germline gives CDR1 DFQATT, CDR2 SNEGSKA (reference sequence). Trimming removed 3 bases from V and 0 bases from J, with 15 bases in between. The CDR3 is made up of 16 amino acids. The CDR3 reads CSASSSTASSYNEQFF. In DNA, the CDR3 is TGCAGTGCTAGTTCATCAACAGCGAGCTCCTACAATGAGCAGTTCTTC.

This clone appeared a single time. The CDR3 here is CASSFGAGTSNTGELFF. The CDR3 bases are TGTGCCAGCAGCTTCGGAGCCGGGACTTCGAACACCGGGGAGCTGTTTTTT. The chain combines TRBV11-2 with TRBJ2-2; a weak D match, TRBD2 (6 bases). The length of the CDR3 is 17 residues. Trimming removed 3 bases at V and 0 bases at J, with 14 bases between. CDR1 SGHAT and CDR2 FQNNGV come from the germline V gene.

The chain combines TRBV12-5 with TRBJ2-5; 15 bases align to TRBD2. This CDR3 contains 18 residues. V lost 5 bases and J lost 0; bases outside the gene matches: 7. CDR1 LGHNT and CDR2 FRNRAP come from the germline V gene. CDR3: CASGQGLAGGPYQETQYF. For the CDR3, the DNA is TGTGCTAGTGGTCAGGGACTAGCGGGGGGCCCGTACCAAGAGACCCAGTACTTC.

Notes on this clone: Germline and junction disagree at one end, which may indicate a read error. The chain couples TRBV5-6 to TRBJ2-7, with 9 nucleotides matching TRBD2. From germline, CDR1 is SGHDT and CDR2 YYEEEE. This CDR3 comprises 13 residues. The CDR3, as DNA: TGTGCCAGCAGCTTGTCGGCCGGGACTAGCTTTATCTTC. Translating gives CASSLSAGTSFIF.

This clone appeared a few times. The chain combines TRBV2 with TRBJ1-1, with a tentative D call TRBD1 (5 bases). Looked up from germline, CDR1 is SNHLY and CDR2 is FYNNEI. The CDR3 extends over 14 amino acids. V was clipped by 7 bases and J by 4 bases, with 16 bases between them. The CDR3 DNA sequence: TGTGCCAGCAATCTACAGGTGACGAGCACTGAAGCTTTCTTT. This gives the protein CASNLQVTSTEAFF.

The J gene is TRBJ2-7, the V gene TRBV14; weak D call: TRBD2 (6 bases). Trimming cost V 3 bases and J 5 bases, with 20 bases left between them. From germline, CDR1 is SGHDN and CDR2 FVKESK. This CDR3 spans 16 amino acids. In nucleotides, the CDR3 is TGTGCCAGCAGCCAGGGACTTAGGATGGTCGGTGACGAGCAGTACTTC. Amino acids: CASSQGLRMVGDEQYF.

The V and J genes are TRBV28 and TRBJ1-5; D ambiguous. Trimming took off 2 bases at V and 6 bases at J, with 11 bases between the two ends. This CDR3 is built from 14 residues. CDR1 and CDR2 from the germline V gene are MDHEN and SYDVKM. The CDR3 coding sequence is TGTGCCAGCAGTTTAAAGATAGAGAGTCAGCCCCAGCATTTT. Its translation is CASSLKIESQPQHF.